These 20 T cell receptor beta chains originate from one sample sequenced in a study of human T cells and chemical hapten exposure. TCRdb independently ran MiXCR on the RACE reads; one entry per CDR3 protein. This table has about 380,000 distinct CDR3 sequences, roughly 4.8% appearing once. Time point given: patch test 1, 2 weeks after DPC sensitization. Treatment indicated: therapeutic diphenylcyclopropenone sensitization with weekly scalp DPC. The source material was whole blood, sampled in connection with sensitization to the hapten diphenylcyclopropenone (DPC). Receptors were obtained from a woman aged 45-60 years with alopecia areata. Some clones in this sample may be carry-over from other donors' samples.

The chain couples TRBV4-1 to TRBJ1-6; possible D gene TRBD1, 5 bases. CDR3 length: 15 residues. With 0 bases removed from V and 10 bases from J, the gap between germline ends came to 13 bases. Germline V lookup: CDR1 MGHRA, CDR2 YSYEKL. This CDR3 reads CASSQETQGWSPLHF. CDR3 nucleotides: TGCGCCAGCAGCCAAGAGACCCAGGGATGGTCACCCCTCCACTTT.

This clonotype has just a few counts. The chain employs TRBV3-1 and TRBJ2-2, with D possibly TRBD1 on 6 matching bases. The V end lost 6 bases, the J end lost 5 bases, and 16 bases lay between the germline ends. CDR3 length: 15 amino acids. Germline V gene sequence: CDR1 LGHDT, CDR2 YNNKEL (reference sequence). The CDR3 reads CASRSQGMVTGELFF. CDR3 in DNA: TGTGCCAGCAGGTCACAGGGAATGGTAACCGGGGAGCTGTTTTTT.

On this clonotype: Given a much more abundant clone one base away, this may be a read error. V usage is TRBV7-2 and J usage is TRBJ2-3, with a tentative D call TRBD1 (5 bases). Per germline, CDR1 SGHTA and CDR2 FQGNSA. The length of the CDR3 is 14 residues. The CDR3 DNA follows: TGTGCCAGCAGATTAGGAGTAGCAGGGGATACGCAGTATTTT. It yields the protein CASRLGVAGDTQYF.

The chain combines TRBV6-9 with TRBJ2-7; the D gene could be TRBD1 or TRBD2 (5 bases each). Trimming pared 9 bases from V and 5 bases from J, leaving 17 bases between. The V gene's germline CDR1 is MNHGY and CDR2 SVAAGI. CDR3 length: 13 amino acids. CDR3 loop: CASIRDRRDEQYF. Written as DNA, the CDR3 is TGTGCCAGTATCCGGGACCGCAGGGACGAGCAGTACTTC.

CDR3 protein: CASSSGLAGVAGELFF. The CDR3 DNA reads as TGTGCCAGCAGTTCGGGACTAGCGGGAGTGGCCGGGGAGCTGTTTTTT. The J gene is TRBJ2-2, the V gene TRBV27; 14 nucleotides agree with TRBD2. Trimming removed 4 bases from V and 6 bases from J; junction bases left unmatched: 4. The germline CDR1 and CDR2 sequences are MNHEY and SMNVEV (reference sequence). The CDR3 has 16 residues.

This clonotype was detected many times. V usage is TRBV29-1 and J usage is TRBJ2-5; D is possibly TRBD2 (5 bases). Per the germline V gene, CDR1 is SQVTM and CDR2 is ANQGSEA. V gave up 8 bases and J gave up 4 bases, with 26 bases separating them. This CDR3 has 16 amino acids. CDR3 DNA: TGCAGCTACCGGGAAGGCCAAGGATATCGGGGAGAGACCCAGTACTTC. Residues: CSYREGQGYRGETQYF.

In this sample, this clonotype turned up a few times. V is TRBV29-1 and J is TRBJ1-2; D unclear. The CDR3 length is 12 residues. V lost 3 bases, J lost 6 bases, and 11 bases lay in between. Per the germline V gene, CDR1 is SQVTM and CDR2 is ANQGSEA. The CDR3: CSVDEGLDGYTF. DNA for the CDR3: TGCAGCGTTGATGAGGGTTTGGATGGCTACACCTTC.

This clonotype appeared a few times. The chain links TRBV5-1 to TRBJ2-5, with D uncertain. The CDR3 extends over 16 amino acids. With 4 bases removed from V and 2 bases from J, the gap between germline ends came to 18 bases. Per germline, CDR1 SGHRS and CDR2 YFSETQ. The CDR3 protein is CASSRYIGDSQETQYF. The CDR3 coding sequence is TGCGCCAGCAGCCGTTACATAGGTGACTCACAAGAGACCCAGTACTTC. The full variable domain, its missing parts supplied by reference TRBV5-1 and TRBJ2-5, is KAGVTQTPRYLIKTRGQQVTLSCSPISGHRSVSWYQQTPGQGLQFLFEYFSETQRNKGNFPGRFSGRQFSNSRSEMNVSTLELGDSALYLCASSRYIGDSQETQYFGPGTRLLVL.

This chain connects TRBV20-1 to TRBJ1-4, with D uncertain. V lost 3 bases to trimming and J lost 2 bases, with 10 bases between them. The CDR3 has 14 amino acids. Germline-derived CDR1 and CDR2 are DFQATT and SNEGSKA (reference sequence). Here the CDR3 DNA reads TGCAGTGCTAGGGGGTTGGAGACTAATGAAAAACTGTTTTTT. As protein: CSARGLETNEKLFF.

This rearrangement joins TRBV28 to TRBJ2-3; the D is unclear. CDR3 length equals 15 residues. V lost 2 bases and J 4 bases, leaving 13 bases between the germline ends. CDR1 is MDHEN and CDR2 is SYDVKM in the germline V gene. CDR3: CASSLTRTVADTQYF. Here the CDR3 DNA reads TGTGCCAGCAGTTTAACGAGGACGGTCGCAGATACGCAGTATTTT.

This clonotype was detected many times. The J gene is TRBJ2-7, the V gene TRBV6-1; 14 nucleotides agree with TRBD2. This CDR3 has 14 residues. V lost 6 bases, J lost 12 bases, and 10 bases stayed unmatched. Germline CDR1 is MNHNS and CDR2 is SASEGT. CDR3 protein: CASRTIGLAGGSYF. The CDR3 DNA reads TGTGCCAGCAGAACCATCGGACTAGCGGGGGGCTCGTACTTC.

This clonotype was detected many times. The chain couples TRBV4-2 to TRBJ2-3; the match to TRBD1 covers 8 bases. With V trimmed by 0 bases and J by 3 bases, 5 bases remained unmatched. The germline CDR1 and CDR2 sequences are LGHNA and YNFKEQ. This CDR3 comprises 16 residues. For the CDR3, the DNA is TGTGCCAGCAGCCAAGATGGCCAGGGGGCAACAGATACGCAGTATTTT. It encodes CASSQDGQGATDTQYF.

This clonotype was detected a few times. J is TRBJ2-6 and V is TRBV7-2; D gene uncertain. The CDR3 contains 14 residues. Germline CDR1 reads SGHTA; CDR2 reads FQGNSA. V was cut by 1 base and J by 3 bases, with 4 bases left in between. CDR3 sequence: CASSLVDGANVLTF. CDR3 bases: TGTGCCAGCAGCTTAGTTGATGGGGCCAACGTCCTGACTTTC.

At least ten counts were recorded for this clonotype. The chain links TRBV6-2 or TRBV6-3 to TRBJ2-7, with D hard to call. The CDR3 totals 13 residues. Trimming removed 2 bases from V and 2 bases from J, with 7 bases in between. The germline gives CDR1 MNHEY, CDR2 SVGEGT. Here the CDR3 DNA reads TGTGCCAGCAGTTACCCTCCAGCCTACGAGCAGTACTTC. It yields the protein CASSYPPAYEQYF.

The CDR3 spells CASSLFPLLAGASYNEQFF. CDR3 nucleotide sequence: TGTGCCAGCAGTTTATTCCCCCTTCTAGCGGGAGCCTCCTACAATGAGCAGTTCTTC. The chain couples TRBV27 to TRBJ2-1; 10 nucleotides agree with TRBD2. J lost 0 bases, V lost 1 base, and 9 bases had no gene match. Germline V gene data show CDR1 as MNHEY and CDR2 as SMNVEV (reference sequence). This CDR3 is built from 19 residues.

This clonotype showed up just a few times. The chain joins TRBV30 to TRBJ2-5, with a possible D match to TRBD2 (5 bases). Trimming took off 2 bases at V and 1 base at J, with 8 bases between the two ends. The CDR3 covers 13 residues. Germline V gene data show CDR1 as GTSNPN and CDR2 as SVGIG (reference sequence). The CDR3 protein is CAWSTGLQETQYF. CDR3 coding DNA: TGTGCCTGGAGTACCGGACTCCAAGAGACCCAGTACTTC.

This clonotype was seen many times. The V and J genes are TRBV7-9 and TRBJ1-4, with D tentatively TRBD1 (6 bases). In germline, CDR1 is SEHNR, CDR2 FQNEAQ (reference sequence). This CDR3 contains 15 residues. V shed 11 bases and J shed 1 base, with 17 bases lying between them. DNA of the CDR3: TGTGCCGAGCAGTCCCTGGACAGAACTAATGAAAAACTGTTTTTT. Translated: CAEQSLDRTNEKLFF.

This clonotype has a handful of counts. This chain joins TRBV2 and TRBJ1-1; 7 nucleotides agree with TRBD1. Germline assignment: CDR1 SNHLY and CDR2 FYNNEI. Trimming removed 9 bases from V and 0 bases from J; junction bases left unmatched: 4. The CDR3 length is 13 residues. The CDR3 protein is CASGQEMNTEAFF. As DNA, the CDR3 is TGTGCCAGTGGACAGGAGATGAACACTGAAGCTTTCTTT.

Ten or more counts support this clonotype. The J gene is TRBJ2-7, the V gene TRBV6-6; weak D call: TRBD2 (6 bases). With 6 bases removed from V and 6 bases from J, the gap between germline ends came to 9 bases. The CDR3 loop spans 11 amino acids. CDR1 and CDR2 (germline): MNHNY, SVGAGI (reference sequence). The CDR3 nucleotides read TGTGCCAGCAGCCCGGGAGTCGAGCAGTACTTC. Amino acids: CASSPGVEQYF.

This clonotype was found many times. V is TRBV7-6 and J is TRBJ2-3, with 7 bases identical to TRBD1. The CDR3 is 15 residues long. Germline loops: CDR1 SGHVS, CDR2 FNYEAQ. J gave up 6 bases and V 1 base, and 7 bases lay outside the gene matches. CDR3 nucleotides: TGTGCCAGCAGCTTAGACAGGGGACCTCCGGATACGCAGTATTTT. The encoded protein is CASSLDRGPPDTQYF.